This paragraph reports one TCR beta chain. This sample was included in a study of blood T cell repertoires in COVID-19. The repertoire was sequenced with immunoSEQ multiplex PCR; TCRdb's copy has only in-frame clones and lacks some. The sample includes 200,000 to 300,000 clones, roughly 90% of them seen just once. The CDR3 covers 14 residues. Germline CDR1 is SGHAT and CDR2 is FQDESV (reference sequence). Trimming removed 1 base from V and 3 bases from J, with 9 bases in between. Cohorts were determined from participant-reported clinical history. Cohort 3 recovery required two negative PCRs, clearance, or symptom resolution.

This TCR came from a woman aged 25 to 39 who had recovered from COVID-19. Sequencing input: PBMCs or T cells enriched from blood (not recorded which). The rearrangement uses TRBV11-1 and TRBJ1-1, with D maybe TRBD1 (6 bases). The CDR3 nucleotides read TGTGCCAGCAGCTTAGATTACAGGGACACTGAAGCTTTCTTT. It encodes CASSLDYRDTEAFF.